The entry below gives a single T cell receptor (beta chain) sequence along with its context. The data derive from a study of cytomegalovirus exposure and HLA in healthy donors. PCR amplification relied on 60 Vbeta primers (plus 13 Jbeta primers). Profiling relied on immunoSEQ multiplex PCR, and the TCRdb table lists in-frame clones only, not all of them. The top ten hold roughly 3.6% of the sample, which has tens of thousands of clones, 75% to 80% seen once. Trimming cost V 8 bases and J 6 bases; bases outside gene matches: 7. The germline V gene encodes CDR1 LNHDA and CDR2 SQIVND (reference sequence). The CDR3 runs 13 residues.

The V call is TRBV19, the J call TRBJ1-3; 7 positions match TRBD1. The origin of this receptor is a man in his thirties or forties in good health and CMV-seronegative. The sequenced sample consisted of PBMCs. The DNA of the CDR3 is TGTGCCAGTCAGGGGGACTCCACAAACACCATATATTTT. Residues: CASQGDSTNTIYF.